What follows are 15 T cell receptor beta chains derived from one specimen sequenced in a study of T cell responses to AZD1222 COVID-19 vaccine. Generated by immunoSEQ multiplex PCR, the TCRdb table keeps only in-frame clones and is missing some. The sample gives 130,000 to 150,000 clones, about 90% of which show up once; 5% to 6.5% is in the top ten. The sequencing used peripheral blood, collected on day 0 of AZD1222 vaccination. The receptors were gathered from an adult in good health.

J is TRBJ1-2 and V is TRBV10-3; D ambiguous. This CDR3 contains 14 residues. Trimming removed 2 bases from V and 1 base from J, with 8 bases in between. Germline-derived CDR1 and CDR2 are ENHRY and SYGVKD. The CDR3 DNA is TGTGCCATCAGTGAGCCGATCTTTAACTATGGCTACACCTTC. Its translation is CAISEPIFNYGYTF.

As DNA, the CDR3 is TGCGCCAGCAGCCCCGGGATGGCAGGGCCTACCTACAATGAGCAGTTCTTC. It translates to CASSPGMAGPTYNEQFF. The chain recombines TRBV5-1 with TRBJ2-1, with D perhaps matching TRBD1 or TRBD2 (5 bases each). Deletions cut 4 bases from V and 2 bases from J, with 19 bases between. The CDR3 sequence is 17 residues long. The germline CDR1 and CDR2 sequences are SGHRS and YFSETQ.

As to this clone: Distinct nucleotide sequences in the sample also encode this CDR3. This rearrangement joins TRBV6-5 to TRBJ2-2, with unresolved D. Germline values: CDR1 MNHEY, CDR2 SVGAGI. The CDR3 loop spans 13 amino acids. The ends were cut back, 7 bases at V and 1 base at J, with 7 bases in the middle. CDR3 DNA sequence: TGTGCCAGCACCCTGGGGAACACCGGGGAGCTGTTTTTT. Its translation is CASTLGNTGELFF.

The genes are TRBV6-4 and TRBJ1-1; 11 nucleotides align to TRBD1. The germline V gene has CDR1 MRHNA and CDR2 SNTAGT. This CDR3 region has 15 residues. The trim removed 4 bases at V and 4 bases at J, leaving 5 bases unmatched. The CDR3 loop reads CASSVSGTGGTEAFF. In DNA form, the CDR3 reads TGTGCCAGCAGTGTCTCGGGGACAGGGGGCACTGAAGCTTTCTTT.

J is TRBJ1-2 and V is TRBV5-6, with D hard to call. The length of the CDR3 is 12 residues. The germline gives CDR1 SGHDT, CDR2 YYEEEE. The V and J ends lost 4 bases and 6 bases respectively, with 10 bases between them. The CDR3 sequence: CASSTATHGYTF. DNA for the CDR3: TGTGCCAGCAGCACGGCCACCCATGGCTACACCTTC.

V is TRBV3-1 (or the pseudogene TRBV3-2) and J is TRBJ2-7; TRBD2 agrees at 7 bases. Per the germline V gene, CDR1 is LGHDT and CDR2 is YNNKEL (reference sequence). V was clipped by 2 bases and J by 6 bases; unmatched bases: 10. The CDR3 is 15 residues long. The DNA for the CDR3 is TGTGCCAGCAGCCAATACGCGGGGGTAGATCGCGAGCAGTACTTC. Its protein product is CASSQYAGVDREQYF.

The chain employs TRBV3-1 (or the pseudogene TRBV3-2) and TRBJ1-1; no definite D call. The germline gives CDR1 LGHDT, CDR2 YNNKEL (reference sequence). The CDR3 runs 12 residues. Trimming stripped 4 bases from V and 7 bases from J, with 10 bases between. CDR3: CASSRGGYEAFF. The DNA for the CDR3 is TGTGCCAGCAGCCGAGGAGGCTATGAAGCTTTCTTT.

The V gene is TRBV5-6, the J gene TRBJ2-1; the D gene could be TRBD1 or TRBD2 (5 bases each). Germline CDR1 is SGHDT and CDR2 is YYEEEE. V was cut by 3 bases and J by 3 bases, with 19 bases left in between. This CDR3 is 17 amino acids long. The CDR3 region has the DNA TGTGCCAGCAGCTCAGGGTCTTCGGGATTCTACTACAATGAGCAGTTCTTC. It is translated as CASSSGSSGFYYNEQFF.

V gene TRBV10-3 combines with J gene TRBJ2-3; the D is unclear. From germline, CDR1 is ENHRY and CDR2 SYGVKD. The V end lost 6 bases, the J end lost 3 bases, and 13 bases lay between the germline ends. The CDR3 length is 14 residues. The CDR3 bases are TGTGCCATCAGGGGTTTATCTGGGACAGATACGCAGTATTTT. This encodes CAIRGLSGTDTQYF.

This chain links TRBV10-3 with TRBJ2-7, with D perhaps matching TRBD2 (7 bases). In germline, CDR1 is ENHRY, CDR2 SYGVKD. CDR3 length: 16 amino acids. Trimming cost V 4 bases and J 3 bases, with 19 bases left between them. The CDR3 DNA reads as TGTGCCATCAGTGGCTCCCTAGCGGACAGTTTCTACGAGCAGTACTTC. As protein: CAISGSLADSFYEQYF.

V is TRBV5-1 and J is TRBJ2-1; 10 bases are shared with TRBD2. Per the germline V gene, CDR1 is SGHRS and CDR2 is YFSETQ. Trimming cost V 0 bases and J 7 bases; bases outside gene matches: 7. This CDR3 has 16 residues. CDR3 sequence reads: CASSLELAGRHNEQFF. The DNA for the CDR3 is TGCGCCAGCAGCTTGGAACTAGCGGGAAGGCATAATGAGCAGTTCTTC.

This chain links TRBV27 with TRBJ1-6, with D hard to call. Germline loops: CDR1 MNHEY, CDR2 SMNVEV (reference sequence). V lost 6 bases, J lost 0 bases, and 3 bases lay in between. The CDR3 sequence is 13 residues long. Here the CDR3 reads CASRSSYNSPLHF. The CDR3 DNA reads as TGTGCCAGCAGGAGCTCCTATAATTCACCCCTCCACTTT.

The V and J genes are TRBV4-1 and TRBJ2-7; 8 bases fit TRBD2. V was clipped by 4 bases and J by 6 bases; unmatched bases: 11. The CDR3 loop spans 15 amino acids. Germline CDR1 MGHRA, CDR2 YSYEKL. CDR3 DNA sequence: TGCGCCAGCAGCCCTGTTTCCGGGACTAGGTTCGAGCAGTACTTC. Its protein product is CASSPVSGTRFEQYF.

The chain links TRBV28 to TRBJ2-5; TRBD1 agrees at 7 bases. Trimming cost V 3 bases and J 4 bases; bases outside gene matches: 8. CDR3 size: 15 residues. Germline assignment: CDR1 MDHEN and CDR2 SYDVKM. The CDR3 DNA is TGTGCCAGCAGTTTGAATTTAGGGGGCGCAGAGACCCAGTACTTC. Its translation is CASSLNLGGAETQYF.

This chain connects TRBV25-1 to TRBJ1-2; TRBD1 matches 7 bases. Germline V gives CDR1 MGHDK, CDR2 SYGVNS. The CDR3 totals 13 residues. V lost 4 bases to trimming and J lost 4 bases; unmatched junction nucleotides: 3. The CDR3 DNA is TGTGCCAGCAGTGGGGGACAGACCTATGGCTACACCTTC. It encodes CASSGGQTYGYTF.